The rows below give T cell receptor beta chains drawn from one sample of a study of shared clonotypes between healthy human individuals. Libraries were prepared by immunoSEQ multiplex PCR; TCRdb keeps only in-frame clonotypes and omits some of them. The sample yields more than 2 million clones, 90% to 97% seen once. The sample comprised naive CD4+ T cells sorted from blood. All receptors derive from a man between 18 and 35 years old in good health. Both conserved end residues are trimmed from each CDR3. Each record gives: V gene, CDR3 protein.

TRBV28,ASSLLGANVLT
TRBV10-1,ASSLAGGADTQY
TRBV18,ASSPDSYQPQH
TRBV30,AWSHQTSGGAEQF
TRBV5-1,ASSRAQGAGETQY
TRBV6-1,ASSEEGGSPLH
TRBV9,ASSPRFSVVAGETQY
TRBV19,ASSIDQSTRSNQPQH
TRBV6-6,ASSSWSPPGHYGYT
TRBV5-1,ASSLAGPGNTIY
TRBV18,ASSRQGATEAF
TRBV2,ATGSGNTIY
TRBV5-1,ASSFDRDGFGKLF
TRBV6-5,ASSSTGTSSYEQY
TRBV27,ASSLFRTDQETQY
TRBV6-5,ASSLGLPLYNEQF
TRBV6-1,ATKVLYGYT
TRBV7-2,ASSLRTGEYSPLH
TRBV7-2,ASSLLSWGGELF
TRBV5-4,ATSTEGVAEAF
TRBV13,ASSLGQSYNSPLH
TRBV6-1,ASRITGEETQY
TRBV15,ATSRDMGRASGRWDEQF
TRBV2,ASSVLRDREGYT
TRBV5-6,ASSLDPGKNYGYT
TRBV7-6,ASSYVENTGELF
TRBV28,ASSSHTPPSYEQY
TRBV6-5,ASSPRYSNQPQH
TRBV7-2,ASSLTSWINNEQF
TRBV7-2,ASRTQGIYGYT
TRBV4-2,ASSPGLVRNEQY
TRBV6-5,ASRYQGKGTGELF
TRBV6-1,ASSGQGPNTEAF
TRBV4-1,ASSQDSGRIQY
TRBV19,ASSASRGYT
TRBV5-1,ASSRGPTGPYEQY
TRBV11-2,ASSLVTGLRDEQF
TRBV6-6,ASRTVRNTEAF
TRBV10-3,AIRDSGGKTGNEQY
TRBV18,ASSSRTGTDTQY
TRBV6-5,ASSYREGTGYEQY